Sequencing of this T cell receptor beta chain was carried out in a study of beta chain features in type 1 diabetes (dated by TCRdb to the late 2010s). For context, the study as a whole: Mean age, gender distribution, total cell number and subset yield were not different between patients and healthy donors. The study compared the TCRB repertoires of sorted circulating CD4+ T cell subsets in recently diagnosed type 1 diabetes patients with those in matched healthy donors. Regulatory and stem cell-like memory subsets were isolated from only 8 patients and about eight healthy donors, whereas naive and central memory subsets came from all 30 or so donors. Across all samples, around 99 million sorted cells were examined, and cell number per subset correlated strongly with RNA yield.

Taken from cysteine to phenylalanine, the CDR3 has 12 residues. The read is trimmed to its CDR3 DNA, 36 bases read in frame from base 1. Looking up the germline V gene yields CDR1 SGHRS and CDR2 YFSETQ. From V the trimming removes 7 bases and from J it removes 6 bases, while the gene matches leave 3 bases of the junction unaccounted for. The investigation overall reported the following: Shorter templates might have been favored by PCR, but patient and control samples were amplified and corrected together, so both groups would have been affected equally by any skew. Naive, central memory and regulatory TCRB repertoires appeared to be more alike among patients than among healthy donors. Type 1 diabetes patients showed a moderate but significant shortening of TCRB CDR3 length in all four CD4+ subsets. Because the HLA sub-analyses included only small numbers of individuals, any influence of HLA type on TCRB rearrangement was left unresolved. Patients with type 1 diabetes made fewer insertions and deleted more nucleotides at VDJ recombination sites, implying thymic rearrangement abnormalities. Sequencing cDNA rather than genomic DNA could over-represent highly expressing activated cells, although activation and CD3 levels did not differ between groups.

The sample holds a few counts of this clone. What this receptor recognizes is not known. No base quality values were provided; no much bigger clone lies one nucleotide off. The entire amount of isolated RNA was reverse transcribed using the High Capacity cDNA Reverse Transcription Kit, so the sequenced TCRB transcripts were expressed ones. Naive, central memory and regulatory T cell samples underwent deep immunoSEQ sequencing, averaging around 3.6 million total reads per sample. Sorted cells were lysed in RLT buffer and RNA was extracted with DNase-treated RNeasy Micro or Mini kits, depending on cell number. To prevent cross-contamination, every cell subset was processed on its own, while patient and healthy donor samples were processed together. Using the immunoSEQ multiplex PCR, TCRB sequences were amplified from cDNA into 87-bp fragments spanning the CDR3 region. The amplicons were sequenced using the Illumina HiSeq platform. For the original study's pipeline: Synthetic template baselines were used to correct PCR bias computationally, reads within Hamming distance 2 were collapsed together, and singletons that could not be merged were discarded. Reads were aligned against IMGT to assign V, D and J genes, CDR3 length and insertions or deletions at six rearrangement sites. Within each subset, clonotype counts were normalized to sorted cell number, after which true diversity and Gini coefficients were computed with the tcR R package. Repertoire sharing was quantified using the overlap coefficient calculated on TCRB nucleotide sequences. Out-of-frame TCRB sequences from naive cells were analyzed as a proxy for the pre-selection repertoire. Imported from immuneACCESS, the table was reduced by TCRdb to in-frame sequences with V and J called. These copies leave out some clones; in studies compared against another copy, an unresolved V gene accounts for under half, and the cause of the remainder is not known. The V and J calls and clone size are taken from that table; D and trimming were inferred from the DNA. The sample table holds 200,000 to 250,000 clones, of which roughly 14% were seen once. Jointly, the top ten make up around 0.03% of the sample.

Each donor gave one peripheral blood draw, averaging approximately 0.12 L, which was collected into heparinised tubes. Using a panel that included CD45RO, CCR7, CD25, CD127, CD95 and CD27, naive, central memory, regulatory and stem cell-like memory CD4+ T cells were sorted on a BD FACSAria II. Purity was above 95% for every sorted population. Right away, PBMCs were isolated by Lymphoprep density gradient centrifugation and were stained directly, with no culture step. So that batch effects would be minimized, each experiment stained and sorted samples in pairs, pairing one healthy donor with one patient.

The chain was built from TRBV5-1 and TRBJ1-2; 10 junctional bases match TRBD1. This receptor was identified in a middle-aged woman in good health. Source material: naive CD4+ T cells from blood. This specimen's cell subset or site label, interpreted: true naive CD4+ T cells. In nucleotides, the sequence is TGCGCCAGCCGGGGACAGGGGAATGGCTACACCTTC. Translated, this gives CASRGQGNGYTF. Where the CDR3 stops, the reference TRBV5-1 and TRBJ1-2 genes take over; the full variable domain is KAGVTQTPRYLIKTRGQQVTLSCSPISGHRSVSWYQQTPGQGLQFLFEYFSETQRNKGNFPGRFSGRQFSNSRSEMNVSTLELGDSALYLCASRGQGNGYTFGSGTRLTVV.